The T cell receptor beta chain under discussion was sequenced for a study of cytomegalovirus exposure and HLA in healthy donors. PCR primers comprised 60 Vbeta and 13 Jbeta primers. Libraries were prepared by immunoSEQ multiplex PCR; TCRdb keeps only in-frame clonotypes and omits some of them. In the table there are over 100,000 clones, 69% of which are singletons. This CDR3 is 13 amino acids long. The V and J ends lost 8 bases and 8 bases respectively, with 15 bases between them. Germline-derived CDR1 and CDR2 are SGHDN and FVKESK. The origin of this receptor is a woman aged 70-85 years in good health and CMV-seropositive. J is TRBJ1-4 and V is TRBV14, with D perhaps TRBD1 (5 bases). Sequenced sample: PBMCs. CDR3: CASCRASGEKLFF. CDR3 bases: TGTGCCAGCTGCCGGGCCTCAGGGGAAAAACTGTTTTTT.